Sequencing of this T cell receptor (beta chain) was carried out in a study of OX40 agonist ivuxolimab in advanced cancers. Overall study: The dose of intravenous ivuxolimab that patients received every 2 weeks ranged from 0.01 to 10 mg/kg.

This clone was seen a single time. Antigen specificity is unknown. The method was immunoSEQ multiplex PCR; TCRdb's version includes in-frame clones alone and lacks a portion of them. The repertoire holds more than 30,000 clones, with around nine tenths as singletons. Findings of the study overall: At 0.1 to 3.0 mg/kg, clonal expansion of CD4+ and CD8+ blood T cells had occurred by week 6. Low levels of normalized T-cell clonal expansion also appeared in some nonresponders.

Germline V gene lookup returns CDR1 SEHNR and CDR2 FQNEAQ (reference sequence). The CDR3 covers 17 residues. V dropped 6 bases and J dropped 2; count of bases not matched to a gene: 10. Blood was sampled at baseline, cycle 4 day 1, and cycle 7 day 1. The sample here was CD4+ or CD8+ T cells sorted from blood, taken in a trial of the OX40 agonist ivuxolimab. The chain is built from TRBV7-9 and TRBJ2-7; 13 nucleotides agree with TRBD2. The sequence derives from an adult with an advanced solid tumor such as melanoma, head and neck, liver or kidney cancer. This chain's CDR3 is CASRGGLAGERTYEQYF. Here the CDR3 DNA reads TGTGCCAGCAGGGGAGGACTAGCGGGAGAGCGTACCTACGAGCAGTACTTC.